The rows below give T cell receptor beta chains drawn from one sample of a study of human T cells and chemical hapten exposure. MiXCR was run by TCRdb on the RACE reads, yielding one entry per CDR3 protein. The sample has fewer than 80,000 distinct CDR3 sequences, 10% seen once. This specimen consisted of whole blood, obtained in connection with sensitization to the hapten diphenylcyclopropenone (DPC). Receptor source: a woman in her fifties or sixties with alopecia areata. Some clones in this sample may be carry-over from other donors' samples. The CDR3 runs from the conserved cysteine through the conserved F or W. Fields, in order: J gene, V gene, CDR3 protein.

J: TRBJ2-3; V: TRBV7-3; CDR3: CASSFGRGTDTQYF
J: TRBJ2-2; V: TRBV19; CDR3: CASRRGGAVPNTGELFF
J: TRBJ2-2; V: TRBV19; CDR3: CASSIPYTGELFF
J: TRBJ1-4; V: TRBV6-6; CDR3: CASSAGQGYEKLFF
J: TRBJ2-1; V: TRBV29-1; CDR3: CSTSGQGISYNEQFF
J: TRBJ2-5; V: TRBV7-9; CDR3: CASSRGLAEETQYF
J: TRBJ1-2; V: TRBV18; CDR3: CASSPDVGYTF
J: TRBJ1-1; V: TRBV18; CDR3: CASSRTSDTEAFF
J: TRBJ2-5; V: TRBV11-1; CDR3: CASSDRPPLRKVEETQYF
J: TRBJ1-1; V: TRBV5-1; CDR3: CASSSIPQGGAEAFF
J: TRBJ2-3; V: TRBV7-6; CDR3: CASSLMVGREITDTQYF
J: TRBJ1-3; V: TRBV7-9; CDR3: CASSLAGAEGNTIYF
J: TRBJ2-3; V: TRBV29-1; CDR3: CSVERSGADTQYF
J: TRBJ1-2; V: TRBV6-1; CDR3: CASSSHTGDYGYTF
J: TRBJ1-2; V: TRBV19; CDR3: CASGDRGHGYTF